Here is one T cell receptor (beta chain) with its context. The antigen remains unidentified. A read error may produce the germline difference seen at one junction end. From the PCR reads, TCRdb called clonotypes with MiXCR, one entry per CDR3 protein. The table records nearly 650,000 distinct CDR3 sequences, 25% of them present only once. These data belong to a study of molecular identifiers for immune sequencing clone quantification. Study-wide context: The replicate experiment used RNA from 20,000 or 100,000 naive CD8 cells. This RNA was split into five aliquots, and four of them were sequenced. Study-wide results and limits: Over 99% of effector molecules, yet under 1% of naive-cell molecules, were held by clones above 20 RNA copies.

The TCR originated in a human donor in good health. Some libraries in this study had Jurkat cell RNA spiked in. Input material: naive CD8+ T cells from blood, with Jurkat cell RNA spiked in. Subset denoted: FACS-sorted CD8+CD4-CCR7+CD45RA+ naive T cells.

In nucleotides, the CDR3 is TGTACCAGCAGCTTAACAGGCCAAGAGACCCAGTACTTC. Translated: CTSSLTGQETQYF. The chain links TRBV7-8 to TRBJ2-5, with D perhaps TRBD1 (5 bases). The length of the CDR3 is 13 residues. Germline loops: CDR1 SGHVS, CDR2 FQNEAQ. Filled out from reference TRBV7-8 and TRBJ2-5, the complete variable domain reads GAGVSQSPRYKVAKRGQDVALRCDPISGHVSLFWYQQALGQGPEFLTYFQNEAQLDKSGLPSDRFFAERPEGSVSTLKIQRTQQEDSAVYLCTSSLTGQETQYFGPGTRLLVL.